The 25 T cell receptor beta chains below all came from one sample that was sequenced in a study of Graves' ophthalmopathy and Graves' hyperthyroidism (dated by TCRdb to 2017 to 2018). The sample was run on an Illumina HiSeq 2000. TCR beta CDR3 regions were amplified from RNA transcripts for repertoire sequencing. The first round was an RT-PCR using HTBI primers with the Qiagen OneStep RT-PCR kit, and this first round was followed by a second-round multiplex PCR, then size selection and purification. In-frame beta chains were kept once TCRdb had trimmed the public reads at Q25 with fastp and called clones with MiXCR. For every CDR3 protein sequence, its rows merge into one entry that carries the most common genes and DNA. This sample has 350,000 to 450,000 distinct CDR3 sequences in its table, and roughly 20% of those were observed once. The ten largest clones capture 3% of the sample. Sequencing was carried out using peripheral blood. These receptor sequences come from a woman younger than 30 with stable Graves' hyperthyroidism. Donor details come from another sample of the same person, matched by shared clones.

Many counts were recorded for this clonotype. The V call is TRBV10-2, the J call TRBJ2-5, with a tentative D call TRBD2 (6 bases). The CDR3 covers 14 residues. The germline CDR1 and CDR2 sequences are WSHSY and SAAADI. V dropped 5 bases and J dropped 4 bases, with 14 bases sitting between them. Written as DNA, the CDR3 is TGCGCCAGCAGTCAGACTAGGGTACGAGAGACCCAGTACTTC. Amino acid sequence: CASSQTRVRETQYF.

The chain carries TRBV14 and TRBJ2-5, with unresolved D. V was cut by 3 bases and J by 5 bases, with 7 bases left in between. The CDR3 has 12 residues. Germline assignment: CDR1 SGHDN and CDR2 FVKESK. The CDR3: CASSQVMETQYF. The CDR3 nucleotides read TGTGCCAGCAGCCAGGTGATGGAGACCCAGTACTTC.

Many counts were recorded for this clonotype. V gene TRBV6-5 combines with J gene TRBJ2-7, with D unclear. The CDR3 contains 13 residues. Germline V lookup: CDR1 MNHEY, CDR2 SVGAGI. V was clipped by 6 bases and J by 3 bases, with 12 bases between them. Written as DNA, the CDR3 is TGTGCCAGCAGCGCCGGACGACTCTACGAGCAGTACTTC. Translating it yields CASSAGRLYEQYF.

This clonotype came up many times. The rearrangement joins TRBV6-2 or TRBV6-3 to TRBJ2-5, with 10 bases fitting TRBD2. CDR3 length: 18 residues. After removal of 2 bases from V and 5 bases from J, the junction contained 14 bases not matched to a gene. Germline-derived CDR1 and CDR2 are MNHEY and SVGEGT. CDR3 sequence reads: CASSYTRRSGRALETQYF. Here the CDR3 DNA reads TGTGCCAGCAGTTACACCCGAAGAAGCGGGAGGGCCTTGGAGACCCAGTACTTC.

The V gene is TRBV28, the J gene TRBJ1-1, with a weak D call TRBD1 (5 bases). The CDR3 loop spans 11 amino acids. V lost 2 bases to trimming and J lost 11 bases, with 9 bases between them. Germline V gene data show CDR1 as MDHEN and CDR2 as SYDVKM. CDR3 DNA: TGTGCCAGCAGTTTAGACCGACAGGCTTTCTTT. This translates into CASSLDRQAFF.

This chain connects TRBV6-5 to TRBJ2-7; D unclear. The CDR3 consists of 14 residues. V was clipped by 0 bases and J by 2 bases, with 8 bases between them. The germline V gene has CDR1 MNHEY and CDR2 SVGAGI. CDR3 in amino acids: CASSYSSVTYEQYF. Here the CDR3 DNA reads TGTGCCAGCAGTTACTCTTCAGTTACCTACGAGCAGTACTTC.

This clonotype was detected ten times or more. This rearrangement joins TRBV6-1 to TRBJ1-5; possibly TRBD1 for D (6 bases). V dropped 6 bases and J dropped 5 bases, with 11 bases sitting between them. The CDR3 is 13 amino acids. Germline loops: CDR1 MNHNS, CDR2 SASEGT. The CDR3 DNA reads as TGTGCCAGCAGGAAGGGGGGTCATCAGCCCCAGCATTTT. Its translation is CASRKGGHQPQHF.

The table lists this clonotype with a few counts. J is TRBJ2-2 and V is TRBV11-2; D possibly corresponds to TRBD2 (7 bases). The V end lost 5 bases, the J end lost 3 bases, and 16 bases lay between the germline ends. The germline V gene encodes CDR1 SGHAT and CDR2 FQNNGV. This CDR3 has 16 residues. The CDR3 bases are TGTGCCAGCAGCCGGGGTGGGAGGGGGGACACCGGGGAGCTGTTTTTT. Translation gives CASSRGGRGDTGELFF.

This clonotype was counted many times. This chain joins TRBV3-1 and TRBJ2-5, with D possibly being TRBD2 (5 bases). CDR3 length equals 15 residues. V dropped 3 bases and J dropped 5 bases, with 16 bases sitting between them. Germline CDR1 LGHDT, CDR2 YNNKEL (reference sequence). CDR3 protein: CASSHSPGGVETQYF. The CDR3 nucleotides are TGTGCCAGCAGCCACAGTCCCGGAGGAGTGGAGACCCAGTACTTC.

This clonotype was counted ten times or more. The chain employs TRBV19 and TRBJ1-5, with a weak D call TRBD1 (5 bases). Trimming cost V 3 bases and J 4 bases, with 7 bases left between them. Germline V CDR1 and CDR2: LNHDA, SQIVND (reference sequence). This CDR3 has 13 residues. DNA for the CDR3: TGTGCCAGTAGTATGGGGGGGAATCAGCCCCAGCATTTT. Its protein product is CASSMGGNQPQHF.

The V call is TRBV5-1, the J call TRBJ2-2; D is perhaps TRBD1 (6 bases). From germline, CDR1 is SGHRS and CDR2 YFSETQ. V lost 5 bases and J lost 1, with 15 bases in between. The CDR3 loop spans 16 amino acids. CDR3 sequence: CASRGAGQMNTGELFF. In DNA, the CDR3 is TGCGCCAGCAGGGGGGCAGGACAGATGAACACCGGGGAGCTGTTTTTT.

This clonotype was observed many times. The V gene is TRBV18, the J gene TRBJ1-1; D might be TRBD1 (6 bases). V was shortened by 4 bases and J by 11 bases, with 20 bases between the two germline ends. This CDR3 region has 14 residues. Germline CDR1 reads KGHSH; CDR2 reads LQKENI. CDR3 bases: TGTGCCAGCTCACTAGGACAGCTAAGTAGTCGGGCTTTCTTT. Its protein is CASSLGQLSSRAFF. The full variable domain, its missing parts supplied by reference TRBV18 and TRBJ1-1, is NAGVMQNPRHLVRRRGQEARLRCSPMKGHSHVYWYRQLPEEGLKFMVYLQKENIIDESGMPKERFSAEFPKEGPSILRIQQVVRGDSAAYFCASSLGQLSSRAFFGQGTRLTVV.

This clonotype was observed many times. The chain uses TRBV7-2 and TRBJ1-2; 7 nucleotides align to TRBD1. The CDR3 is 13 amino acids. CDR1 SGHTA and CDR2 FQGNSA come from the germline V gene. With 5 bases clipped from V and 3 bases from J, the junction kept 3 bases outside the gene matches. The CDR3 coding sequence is TGTGCCAGCAGCCGCAGGGGGTACTATGGCTACACCTTC. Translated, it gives CASSRRGYYGYTF.

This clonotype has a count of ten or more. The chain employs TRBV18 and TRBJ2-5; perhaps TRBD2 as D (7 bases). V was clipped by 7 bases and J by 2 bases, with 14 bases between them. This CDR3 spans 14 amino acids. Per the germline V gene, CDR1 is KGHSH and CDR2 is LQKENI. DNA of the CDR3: TGTGCCAGCTTCGGCGCGGGGGCTCAAGAGACCCAGTACTTC. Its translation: CASFGAGAQETQYF.

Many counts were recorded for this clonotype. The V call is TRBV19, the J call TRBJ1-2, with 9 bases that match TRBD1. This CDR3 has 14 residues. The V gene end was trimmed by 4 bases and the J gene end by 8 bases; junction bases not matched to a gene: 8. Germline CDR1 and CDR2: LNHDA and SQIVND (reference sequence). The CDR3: CASSTRDRASGYTF. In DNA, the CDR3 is TGTGCCAGTAGTACTCGGGACAGGGCGTCCGGCTACACCTTC.

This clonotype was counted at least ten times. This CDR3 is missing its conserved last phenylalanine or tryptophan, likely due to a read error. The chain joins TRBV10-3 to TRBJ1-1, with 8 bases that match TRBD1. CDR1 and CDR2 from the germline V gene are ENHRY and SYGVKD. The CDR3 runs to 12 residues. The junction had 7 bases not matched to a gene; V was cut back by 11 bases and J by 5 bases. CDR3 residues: CASMDRVTEAFY. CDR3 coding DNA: TGTGCCTCTATGGACAGGGTTACTGAAGCTTTCTAT.

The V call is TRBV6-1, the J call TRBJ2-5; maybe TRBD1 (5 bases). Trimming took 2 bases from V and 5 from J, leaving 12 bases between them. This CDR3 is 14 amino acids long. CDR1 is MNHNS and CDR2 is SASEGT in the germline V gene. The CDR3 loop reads CASSEQGLGETQYF. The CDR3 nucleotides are TGTGCCAGCAGTGAACAGGGTCTGGGGGAGACCCAGTACTTC.

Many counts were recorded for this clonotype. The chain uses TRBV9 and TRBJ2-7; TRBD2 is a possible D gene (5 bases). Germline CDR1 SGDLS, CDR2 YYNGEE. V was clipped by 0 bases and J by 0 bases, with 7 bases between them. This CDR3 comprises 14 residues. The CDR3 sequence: CASSVGESSYEQYF. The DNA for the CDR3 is TGTGCCAGCAGCGTAGGGGAGAGCTCCTACGAGCAGTACTTC.

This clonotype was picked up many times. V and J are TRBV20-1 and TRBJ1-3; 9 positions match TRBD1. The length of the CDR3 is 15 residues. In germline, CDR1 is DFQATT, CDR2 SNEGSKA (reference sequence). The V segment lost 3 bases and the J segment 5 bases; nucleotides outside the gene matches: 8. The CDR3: CSASPRTGARNTIYF. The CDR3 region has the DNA TGCAGTGCTAGCCCAAGGACAGGGGCTAGAAACACCATATATTTT.

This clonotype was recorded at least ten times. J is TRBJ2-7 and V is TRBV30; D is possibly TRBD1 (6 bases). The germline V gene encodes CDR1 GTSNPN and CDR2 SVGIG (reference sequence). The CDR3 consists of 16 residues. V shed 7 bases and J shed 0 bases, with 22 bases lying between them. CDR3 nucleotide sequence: TGTGCCTTCATCGGACGTTGGGGGCAGAGCTCCTACGAGCAGTACTTC. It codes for CAFIGRWGQSSYEQYF.

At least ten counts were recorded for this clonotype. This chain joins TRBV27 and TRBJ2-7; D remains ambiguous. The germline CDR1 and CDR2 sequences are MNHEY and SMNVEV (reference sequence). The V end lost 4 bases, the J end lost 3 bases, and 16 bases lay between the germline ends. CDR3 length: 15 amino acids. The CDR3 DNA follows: TGTGCCAGCAGTTCCATAGCCTATGGCCGCTACGAGCAGTACTTC. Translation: CASSSIAYGRYEQYF.

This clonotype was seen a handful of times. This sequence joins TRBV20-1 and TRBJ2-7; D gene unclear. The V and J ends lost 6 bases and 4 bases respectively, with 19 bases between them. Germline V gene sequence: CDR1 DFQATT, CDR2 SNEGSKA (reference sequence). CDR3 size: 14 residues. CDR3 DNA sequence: TGCAGTGCGTCCGACTCACCAGCCGGATACGAGCAGTACTTC. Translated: CSASDSPAGYEQYF.

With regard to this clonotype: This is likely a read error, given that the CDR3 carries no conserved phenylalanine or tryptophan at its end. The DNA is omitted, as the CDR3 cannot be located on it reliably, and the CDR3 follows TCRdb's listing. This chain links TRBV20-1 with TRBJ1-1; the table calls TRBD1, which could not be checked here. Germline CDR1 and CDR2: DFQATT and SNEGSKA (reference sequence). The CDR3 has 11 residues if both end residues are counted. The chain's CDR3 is CSAVTENEANL.

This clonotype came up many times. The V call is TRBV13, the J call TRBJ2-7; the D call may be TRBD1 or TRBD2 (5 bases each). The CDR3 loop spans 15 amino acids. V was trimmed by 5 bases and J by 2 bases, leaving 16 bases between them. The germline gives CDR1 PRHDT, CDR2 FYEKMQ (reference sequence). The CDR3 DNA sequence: TGTGCCAGCAGCAAAGCGGCTAGGGGAACCTACGAGCAGTACTTC. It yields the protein CASSKAARGTYEQYF.

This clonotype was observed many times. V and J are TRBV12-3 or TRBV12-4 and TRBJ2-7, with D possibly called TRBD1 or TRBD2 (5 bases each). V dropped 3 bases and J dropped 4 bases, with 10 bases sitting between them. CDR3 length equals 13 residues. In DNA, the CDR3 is TGTGCCAGCAGTTTGAGGGGTTTTTACGAGCAGTACTTC. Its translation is CASSLRGFYEQYF.